Included here is one TCR beta chain sequence, with context. Clones were read by immunoSEQ multiplex PCR, and TCRdb kept only the in-frame ones, dropping some. The sample carries 75,000 to 95,000 clones, about nine tenths recorded once. The source of the sample is a study of control samples from healthy donors and cancer patients. Germline V CDR1 and CDR2: PRHDT, FYEKMQ (reference sequence). The CDR3 is 15 residues long. Trimming cost V 5 bases and J 1 base, with 14 bases left between them. Sequenced material: blood. This TCR was sampled from a woman aged 18-35 years in good health. V usage is TRBV13 and J usage is TRBJ2-5, with a possible D match to TRBD2 (5 bases). CDR3 in amino acids: CASSPPGKSQETQYF. In DNA form, the CDR3 reads TGTGCCAGCAGCCCCCCGGGGAAAAGCCAAGAGACCCAGTACTTC.